This T cell receptor (beta chain) was sequenced during a study of T cell responses to AZD1222 COVID-19 vaccine. Study results and caveats: Seropositive status at baseline applied to only six AZD1222 recipients. White British people made up most donors, females outnumbered males, and clonal diversity was possibly underestimated.

The table came from immunoSEQ multiplex PCR; TCRdb's copy has only in-frame clones and leaves some out. This sample has about 100,000 clones, with 85% to 95% found just once. To note about this clone: Its antigen is currently unknown.

CDR3 size: 12 residues. Trimming left V 6 bases short and J 0 bases short, with 5 bases between. Germline CDR1 is LNHNV and CDR2 is YYDKDF (reference sequence). The rearrangement links TRBV15 to TRBJ1-1, with unresolved D. The specimen was peripheral blood, collected on day 0 of AZD1222 vaccination. The receptor was isolated from an adult in good health. The CDR3 here is CATRAMNTEAFF. The CDR3 DNA follows: TGTGCCACCAGGGCTATGAACACTGAAGCTTTCTTT.